This T cell receptor (beta chain) was sequenced during a study of Ad26.COV2.S vaccination and SARS-CoV-2 variants. Study-wide findings and caveats: Measures of TCR breadth and depth may have fallen short of total T cell responses. It was reported that spike-specific CD8+ and CD4+ T cell responses were substantially broad after vaccination. It was vaccine recipients, not placebo recipients, who had the higher spike-specific TCR breadth. Across vaccine and placebo recipients, the breadth of non-spike TCRs was similar.

Of note for this clone: What it binds is not known.

The CDR3 runs to 14 residues. Trimming stripped 4 bases from V and 4 bases from J, with 8 bases between. The V gene's germline CDR1 is SNHLY and CDR2 FYNNEI. The table came from immunoSEQ multiplex PCR; TCRdb's copy has only in-frame clones and leaves some out. The sample includes about 350,000 clones, about 90% of them seen just once. This sample comprised peripheral blood, obtained after recovery from COVID-19. The receptor's source is a human donor who had recovered from COVID-19. The genes are TRBV2 and TRBJ1-6, with D perhaps matching TRBD1 (5 bases). In DNA form, the CDR3 reads TGTGCCAGCAGTGGACAGCAATATAATTCACCCCTCCACTTT. Translated, it gives CASSGQQYNSPLHF.